These 13 T cell receptor beta chains came from one sample sequenced in a study of a mutant IDH1 vaccine in newly diagnosed glioma. No antigen is known for these receptors. The time point here: week 5, during vaccination. Vaccination used 300 ug of mutant IDH1 20-mer peptide per dose, with topical imiquimod. This table comes from immunoSEQ multiplex PCR, and its TCRdb copy is limited to in-frame clones, with some not included. The sample shows around 36,000 clones, approximately 90% of them seen only once. The specimen comprised PBMCs, sampled from a glioma patient whose treatment included an IDH1 peptide vaccine. These receptor sequences come from a man in his forties or fifties with glioma.

The rearrangement uses TRBV5-4 and TRBJ1-5, with D possibly matching TRBD1 (6 bases). Trimming pared 3 bases from V and 3 bases from J, leaving 10 bases between. Germline lookup yields CDR1 SGHNT and CDR2 YYREEE (reference sequence). This CDR3 spans 14 amino acids. Here the CDR3 reads CASSSAGDNQPQHF. DNA of the CDR3: TGTGCCAGCAGCTCTGCAGGGGACAATCAGCCCCAGCATTTT.

V gene TRBV11-3 combines with J gene TRBJ2-5, with no clear D. The V and J ends lost 5 bases and 5 bases respectively, with 12 bases between them. The germline V gene encodes CDR1 SGHNT and CDR2 YENEEA. This CDR3 spans 13 amino acids. The CDR3 DNA reads as TGTGCCAGCAGCCCCAGCCTGGGGGAGACCCAGTACTTC. This codes for CASSPSLGETQYF.

The chain has TRBV9 and TRBJ2-7, with D perhaps matching TRBD1 or TRBD2 (6 bases each). V lost 0 bases and J lost 4, with 11 bases in between. This CDR3 is built from 14 residues. CDR1 and CDR2 (germline): SGDLS, YYNGEE. Here the CDR3 DNA reads TGTGCCAGCAGCGTAGGTGGAGGGGGGTACGAGCAGTACTTC. It encodes CASSVGGGGYEQYF. Full variable domain (missing parts from reference TRBV9 and TRBJ2-7): DSGVTQTPKHLITATGQRVTLRCSPRSGDLSVYWYQQSLDQGLQFLIQYYNGEERAKGNILERFSAQQFPDLHSELNLSSLELGDSALYFCASSVGGGGYEQYFGPGTRLTVT.

V usage is TRBV2 and J usage is TRBJ1-5; TRBD1 matches 8 bases. Trimming cost V 3 bases and J 6 bases; bases outside gene matches: 4. CDR3 length: 14 residues. Per the germline V gene, CDR1 is SNHLY and CDR2 is FYNNEI. The CDR3 loop reads CASSERQGPQPQHF. The DNA of the CDR3 is TGTGCCAGCAGTGAGCGACAGGGGCCTCAGCCCCAGCATTTT.

V usage is TRBV2 and J usage is TRBJ2-7; the match to TRBD2 covers 13 bases. CDR1 SNHLY and CDR2 FYNNEI come from the germline V gene. This CDR3 has 18 residues. V was pared by 6 bases and J by 9 bases, with 20 bases of the junction left unmatched. The CDR3, as DNA: TGTGCCAGCAGCCGGACTAGCGGGAGTTTATTAGGACTACTGGGGCAGTACTTC. This translates into CASSRTSGSLLGLLGQYF.

The chain uses TRBV5-4 and TRBJ1-6; a possible D gene is TRBD1 (5 bases). Deletions cut 5 bases from V and 8 bases from J, with 14 bases between. The length of the CDR3 is 14 residues. Germline CDR1 SGHNT, CDR2 YYREEE (reference sequence). CDR3 nucleotide sequence: TGTGCCAGCAGGGACGGGGCGCGGGATTCACCCCTCCACTTT. Amino acid sequence: CASRDGARDSPLHF.

This rearrangement joins TRBV19 to TRBJ2-2, with D possibly being TRBD1 (5 bases). Germline CDR1 is LNHDA and CDR2 is SQIVND (reference sequence). This CDR3 comprises 13 residues. Deletions cut 10 bases from V and 4 bases from J, with 13 bases between. The CDR3 DNA reads as TGTGCCACCCTCCGACAGAGCACCGGGGAGCTGTTTTTT. As protein: CATLRQSTGELFF.

V usage is TRBV6-1 and J usage is TRBJ1-5; a possible D gene is TRBD1 (6 bases). V shed 2 bases and J shed 4 bases, with 15 bases lying between them. Germline V gene sequence: CDR1 MNHNS, CDR2 SASEGT. This CDR3 comprises 16 residues. CDR3 nucleotide sequence: TGTGCCAGCAGTGAAACCAGGGGCCGCGGGAATCAGCCCCAGCATTTT. This sequence encodes CASSETRGRGNQPQHF.

V and J are TRBV9 and TRBJ1-2; the D is unclear. With 3 bases removed from V and 4 bases from J, the gap between germline ends came to 13 bases. Per the germline V gene, CDR1 is SGDLS and CDR2 is YYNGEE. The CDR3 is made up of 14 amino acids. The CDR3 DNA reads as TGTGCCAGCAGCGCTTCAAGGAATCTCTATGGCTACACCTTC. Protein: CASSASRNLYGYTF. Using reference TRBV9 and TRBJ1-2 for the parts outside the CDR3, the full variable domain is DSGVTQTPKHLITATGQRVTLRCSPRSGDLSVYWYQQSLDQGLQFLIQYYNGEERAKGNILERFSAQQFPDLHSELNLSSLELGDSALYFCASSASRNLYGYTFGSGTRLTVV.

The rearrangement joins TRBV5-1 to TRBJ1-1; D might be TRBD1 (5 bases). Germline V CDR1 and CDR2: SGHRS, YFSETQ. The CDR3 is 15 residues long. V lost 0 bases, J lost 1 base, and 10 bases lay in between. This CDR3 is CASSLAGPKNTEAFF. In nucleotides, the CDR3 is TGCGCCAGCAGCTTGGCGGGGCCGAAGAACACTGAAGCTTTCTTT.

The chain couples TRBV4-2 to TRBJ1-1; D gene uncertain. Trimming took 4 bases from V and 1 from J, leaving 10 bases between them. Germline assignment: CDR1 LGHNA and CDR2 YNFKEQ. CDR3 size: 14 residues. CDR3 nucleotides: TGTGCCAGCAGCCCCGGAATGGAGAACACTGAAGCTTTCTTT. The encoded protein is CASSPGMENTEAFF.

This rearrangement joins TRBV4-1 to TRBJ2-7, with TRBD1 as a possible D gene (6 bases). The V gene lost 1 base and the J gene lost 1 base, with 11 bases spanning the gap. The CDR3 is 15 residues long. The germline gives CDR1 MGHRA, CDR2 YSYEKL. The CDR3 region has the DNA TGCGCCAGCAGCCAAGCTGTCCAGGGGTCCTACGAGCAGTACTTC. It codes for CASSQAVQGSYEQYF.

CDR3 region: CASSLAGATTDTQYF. The CDR3 coding sequence is TGTGCCAGCAGCTTAGCGGGGGCCACCACAGATACGCAGTATTTT. V usage is TRBV7-2 and J usage is TRBJ2-3, with TRBD1 as a possible D gene (6 bases). The CDR3 has 15 amino acids. Trimming removed 0 bases from V and 2 bases from J, with 9 bases in between. CDR1 SGHTA and CDR2 FQGNSA come from the germline V gene.